The 17 T cell receptor beta chains below come from one sample, sequenced in a study of blood T cell repertoires in COVID-19. Sequencing used immunoSEQ multiplex PCR; TCRdb keeps in-frame clones, though not all of them. The sample gives 200,000 to 300,000 clones, 84% of which show up once; about 4% is in the top ten. The sequencing sample was made of peripheral blood. The receptors shown here come from a man aged 50 to 60 with acute or convalescent COVID-19.

The chain uses TRBV12-5 and TRBJ2-1, with 11 bases lining up with TRBD2. Unmatched junction bases numbered 5, after V lost 6 bases and J lost 7 bases. This CDR3 region has 14 residues. Germline V gives CDR1 LGHNT, CDR2 FRNRAP. DNA for the CDR3: TGTGCTAGTGGCCCCGGGACTAGCGGAAATGAGCAGTTCTTC. Its protein is CASGPGTSGNEQFF.

CDR3 sequence reads: CASRTPGTGDNQPQHF. As DNA, the CDR3 is TGTGCCAGCAGAACACCCGGGACAGGGGACAATCAGCCCCAGCATTTT. The chain joins TRBV2 to TRBJ1-5, with 10 positions matching TRBD1. The CDR3 runs to 16 residues. Losses at the gene ends were 6 bases for V and 3 bases for J; bases not matched to a gene: 8. The V gene's germline CDR1 is SNHLY and CDR2 FYNNEI.

The CDR3 here is CASSPWDRVNEKLFF. The DNA for the CDR3 is TGCGCCAGCAGCCCGTGGGACAGGGTTAATGAAAAACTGTTTTTT. The J gene is TRBJ1-4, the V gene TRBV5-1; 9 bases are a match to TRBD1. The CDR3 has 15 residues. Germline CDR1 and CDR2: SGHRS and YFSETQ. Losses at the gene ends were 4 bases for V and 4 bases for J; bases not matched to a gene: 5.

This chain connects TRBV27 to TRBJ2-3, with 10 bases lining up with TRBD1. The CDR3 runs 15 residues. Trimming at V came to 4 bases and at J to 5 bases, leaving 6 bases not matched to a gene. Germline V CDR1 and CDR2: MNHEY, SMNVEV (reference sequence). The DNA of the CDR3 is TGTGCCAGCAGTTCCGGGACAGGGGTGAGAGATACGCAGTATTTT. Translating gives CASSSGTGVRDTQYF.

The J gene is TRBJ2-3, the V gene TRBV5-4; 10 bases align to TRBD1. The CDR3 length is 18 residues. V lost 3 bases to trimming and J lost 0 bases; unmatched junction nucleotides: 10. Germline CDR1 is SGHNT and CDR2 is YYREEE (reference sequence). DNA for the CDR3: TGTGCCAGCAGCTCAGGAGGGACAGGGGAGATAAGCACAGATACGCAGTATTTT. Amino acid sequence: CASSSGGTGEISTDTQYF.

The rearrangement links TRBV12-5 to TRBJ1-1; possibly TRBD1 for D (6 bases). The germline V and J ends were trimmed by 5 bases and 0 bases, with 22 bases remaining between them. The CDR3 sequence is 18 residues long. Per the germline V gene, CDR1 is LGHNT and CDR2 is FRNRAP. The CDR3 reads CASGIQLRQGFMNTEAFF. Written as DNA, the CDR3 is TGTGCTAGTGGTATCCAATTAAGGCAGGGGTTCATGAACACTGAAGCTTTCTTT.

The chain employs TRBV10-2 and TRBJ2-2, with 7 bases fitting TRBD2. CDR1 WSHSY and CDR2 SAAADI come from the germline V gene. This CDR3 is 13 amino acids long. The ends lost 5 bases at V and 6 bases at J; junction bases unmatched: 3. CDR3: CASSSTSPGELFF. CDR3 DNA: TGCGCCAGCAGTTCGACTAGCCCCGGGGAGCTGTTTTTT.

V gene TRBV3-1 (or the pseudogene TRBV3-2) combines with J gene TRBJ2-7; 7 nucleotides match TRBD2. Germline CDR1 reads LGHDT; CDR2 reads YNNKEL (reference sequence). This CDR3 spans 15 amino acids. The V and J ends lost 2 bases and 0 bases, in that order; junction bases with no gene match: 4. The CDR3 sequence is CASSQRAGSSYEQYF. The CDR3 DNA reads as TGTGCCAGCAGCCAACGAGCGGGGAGCTCCTACGAGCAGTACTTC.

This chain links TRBV5-6 with TRBJ1-6; D unclear. The V gene's germline CDR1 is SGHDT and CDR2 YYEEEE. The length of the CDR3 is 14 residues. V was shortened by 0 bases and J by 10 bases, with 11 bases between the two germline ends. The CDR3 sequence: CASSLGWANSPLHF. As DNA, the CDR3 is TGTGCCAGCAGCTTGGGTTGGGCGAACTCACCCCTCCACTTT.

The chain couples TRBV6-2 or TRBV6-3 to TRBJ1-1; D is unresolved. CDR1 and CDR2 from the germline V gene are MNHEY and SVGEGT. The length of the CDR3 is 13 residues. Trimming removed 2 bases at V and 4 bases at J, with 8 bases between. CDR3 bases: TGTGCCAGCAGTTACGGGCGGGGCACTGAAGCTTTCTTT. Translation: CASSYGRGTEAFF.

V is TRBV18 and J is TRBJ2-3; the D is unclear. The V end was cut by 6 bases, the J end by 8 bases, with 12 bases between. Germline values: CDR1 KGHSH, CDR2 LQKENI. The CDR3 is made up of 12 amino acids. The CDR3 DNA reads as TGTGCCAGCTCGGCTGAAGTTGGTACGCAGTATTTT. Protein sequence: CASSAEVGTQYF.

The rearrangement joins TRBV10-3 to TRBJ1-1; 8 positions match TRBD1. The length of the CDR3 is 14 residues. J was trimmed by 8 bases and V by 6 bases; bases with no gene match: 11. The germline V gene has CDR1 ENHRY and CDR2 SYGVKD. CDR3 sequence reads: CAISSGQVKLEAFF. As DNA, the CDR3 is TGTGCCATCAGCTCGGGACAGGTCAAACTAGAAGCTTTCTTT.

The rearrangement links TRBV30 to TRBJ2-2; possible D gene TRBD1, 6 bases. Germline CDR1 GTSNPN, CDR2 SVGIG (reference sequence). V gave up 4 bases and J gave up 2 bases, with 14 bases separating them. The CDR3 covers 15 residues. The CDR3 loop is CAWILPGQNTGELFF. The CDR3 bases are TGTGCCTGGATCCTGCCGGGACAAAACACCGGGGAGCTGTTTTTT.

In its sample, this clone was seen many times. This sequence joins TRBV4-1 and TRBJ1-5; 7 nucleotides align to TRBD1. The V gene's germline CDR1 is MGHRA and CDR2 YSYEKL. V trimming: 2 bases; J trimming: 6 bases; junction bases outside the gene matches: 4. There are 14 residues in the CDR3. The CDR3 coding sequence is TGCGCCAGCAGCCAACCACAGGGGAGTCAGCCCCAGCATTTT. It codes for CASSQPQGSQPQHF.

This clone was recorded once. The V call is TRBV18, the J call TRBJ2-7, with 9 bases identical to TRBD1. This CDR3 has 14 residues. Germline V gene lookup returns CDR1 KGHSH and CDR2 LQKENI. The trim removed 5 bases at V and 4 bases at J, leaving 6 bases unmatched. The CDR3: CASSAGTGMYEQYF. CDR3 DNA: TGTGCCAGCTCAGCCGGGACAGGGATGTACGAGCAGTACTTC.

The V gene is TRBV5-1, the J gene TRBJ1-1; no definite D call. Between the trimmed V and J ends, which lost 7 bases and 0 bases, there was a span of 25 bases. CDR1 is SGHRS, CDR2 YFSETQ, per germline. The CDR3 is 18 amino acids. This CDR3 is CASRKGSTGRLMNTEAFF. DNA for the CDR3: TGCGCCAGCCGAAAAGGCTCGACGGGAAGACTAATGAACACTGAAGCTTTCTTT.

The rearrangement uses TRBV5-6 and TRBJ1-2; 7 nucleotides match TRBD1. Losses at the gene ends were 7 bases for V and 4 bases for J; bases not matched to a gene: 13. The germline gives CDR1 SGHDT, CDR2 YYEEEE. The CDR3 extends over 15 amino acids. In DNA form, the CDR3 reads TGTGCCAGCGCGGAGACAGGGAAGGCGAGCTATGGCTACACCTTC. It is translated as CASAETGKASYGYTF.